This T cell receptor (beta chain) emerged from a study of blood T cell repertoires in COVID-19. This clone was detected only once. V was trimmed by 5 bases and J by 6 bases, leaving 27 bases between them. The CDR3 has 18 amino acids. CDR1 is MNHEY, CDR2 SMNVEV, per germline (reference sequence). Assay: immunoSEQ multiplex PCR; the TCRdb copy retains only in-frame clones and omits some. The sample records roughly 200,000 clones, 80% to 90% being singletons. This chain connects TRBV27 to TRBJ2-3; the D gene is possibly TRBD1 (5 bases). Material: PBMCs or T cells enriched from blood (not recorded which). The source of this sequence is a woman aged 40 to 50 with acute COVID-19. In nucleotides, the CDR3 is TGTGCCAGCAGTCCCAGGGCTACTACGGTAAAGGCACTGGATACGCAGTATTTT. It translates to CASSPRATTVKALDTQYF.